This record concerns one TCR beta chain sequence. Its antigen remains undetermined. The input lacks base qualities; no much larger clone sits a single base away. Donors formed part of the validation cohort, which comprised 120 subjects and was distinct from the first cohort of fewer than 750 subjects. The cysteine opens and the phenylalanine closes a CDR3 of 13 amino acids. Only CDR3 DNA remains: 39 bases, in frame from the first base. CDR1 and CDR2 are read off the germline V gene (reference sequence) as LNHDA and SQIVND. Clipping removes 8 bases from V and 5 bases from J, with 8 as the unmatched junction base count. This sample is part of a study of cytomegalovirus exposure and HLA in healthy donors (dated by TCRdb to about 2017). Concerning the study at large: A later analysis indicated that the roughly 120 validation repertoires were generated on the platform also employed for the 700 or so repertoires of the first cohort. The study aimed to test whether signatures of past pathogen exposure could be identified by cataloging public T cell receptors. To predict cytomegalovirus infection status, the study combined high-throughput TCR immunosequencing, statistical association of individual TCRs with disease status, and machine learning. Besides the first cohort of 550 to 750 subjects, a separate validation cohort made up of 120 different subjects was used.

The full study reports these points: The study listed 150 to 200 TCR beta chains as associated with cytomegalovirus. In vitro tests confirmed that a few of the cytomegalovirus-associated TCR beta chains recognize cytomegalovirus antigens. Cytomegalovirus status was reported to be diagnosed by the classifier with high specificity and sensitivity in both the original and validation cohorts. A later analysis lacked HLA typing for the validation cohort, so it scored co-occurrence in that cohort across all 110 or so repertoires. Most TCR sequences were seen in very few donors, while some public TCRs were found in many individuals. The authors suggested that the approach could potentially be extended to other disease states and immunological phenotypes. A later analysis found that TCRs clustered in the first cohort also tended to co-occur in the 95 to 150 validation repertoires, with about 94% of cluster scores above 0.

The library was built by means of the immunoSEQ multiplex PCR assay. The study's processing was this. To diagnose cytomegalovirus status from the catalog of TCR beta chain sequences, a statistical classification framework was built. The source is immuneACCESS, and TCRdb retained only in-frame sequences with V and J called. Part of the clones is not carried over; for the studies checked, unresolved V genes explain less than half of this, and the remainder is unexplained. V and J calls and clone size are those listed in that table; D and trimming were worked out from the DNA. Here the sample has a few hundred thousand clones; 88% occur a single time. Approximately 0.9% of the sample lies in the top ten.

The clonotype originates from a man aged 25-40 years in good health and CMV-seronegative. Sequencing used PBMCs. The sequence joins TRBV19 to TRBJ1-1; 7 of the junction bases match TRBD1. This receptor has the CDR3 CASGRDSLTEAFF. The bases are TGTGCCAGTGGAAGGGACAGTTTGACTGAAGCTTTCTTT.